Listed below are T cell receptor beta chains from one sample, sequenced in a study of regulatory T cells in long-lasting Graves disease. In TCRdb, the multiplex PCR reads were re-called with MiXCR into one record per CDR3 protein. The table records 600,000 to 800,000 distinct CDR3 sequences, about 32% of them present only once. The sequences come from peripheral blood mononuclear cells (PBMCs), collected when the disease was refractory, from a patient treated with antithyroid drugs. These receptors all stem from a female donor with Graves disease. Each CDR3 is given with its conserved first and last residue. The D gene is left open where the match is weak. Expanded clones get a size class; other rows say once, few or many, or leave the size out.

V gene	clone size	J gene	D gene	CDR3 DNA	CDR3 protein
TRBV27	.	TRBJ1-1	TRBD1	TGTGCCAGCAGCCCCTCGACAGGGATAGAGGCTTACACTGAAGCTTTCTTT	CASSPSTGIEAYTEAFF
TRBV5-1	.	TRBJ2-5	.	TGCGCCAGCAGCTTGTGGCCGGGGCAAGAGACCCAGTACTTC	CASSLWPGQETQYF
TRBV7-9	few	TRBJ1-1	.	TGTGCCAGCAGCTTAGGGGAGGGCGGGGCCAACGCTGAAGCTTTCTTT	CASSLGEGGANAEAFF
TRBV20-1	few	TRBJ1-4	.	TGCAGACCCTGGGTGGGGACTAATGAAAAACTGTTTTTT	CRPWVGTNEKLFF
TRBV19	.	TRBJ1-2	.	TGTGCCAGTAGTATAGAAGGGATCAATGGCTACACCTTC	CASSIEGINGYTF
TRBV6-1	few	TRBJ1-2	.	TGTGCCAGCAGTGGAAGGGGAGGGGCCGCGTATGGCTACACCTTC	CASSGRGGAAYGYTF
TRBV28	.	TRBJ1-5	TRBD1	TGTGCCAGCAGATCAGGGGGCTATCAGCCCCAGCATTTT	CASRSGGYQPQHF
TRBV5-6	.	TRBJ1-3	TRBD1	TGTGCCAGCAGCCAGCCCCGGGACAGGGGTCCCGGAAACACCATATATTTT	CASSQPRDRGPGNTIYF
TRBV6-1	once	TRBJ1-6	TRBD1	TGTGCCAGCAGCGCCAGGGACAGAAAATATAATTCACCCCTCCACTTT	CASSARDRKYNSPLHF
TRBV4-2	.	TRBJ2-5	TRBD2	TGTGCCAGCAGCCCGATAGCGGGAATGGCTGAGACCCAGTACTTC	CASSPIAGMAETQYF
TRBV7-6	.	TRBJ2-7	TRBD1	TGTGTCAGCAGCTCGCAACCGACAGGGGCCTACGAGCAGTACTTC	CVSSSQPTGAYEQYF
TRBV7-9	few	TRBJ1-2	.	TGTGCCAGCAGCCCAACCTTGGGGACTAACTATGGCTACACCTTC	CASSPTLGTNYGYTF
TRBV5-6	.	TRBJ2-3	TRBD2	TGTGCCAGCAGCAAACTAGCGGGAGGTGCAGATACGCAGTATTTT	CASSKLAGGADTQYF
TRBV20-1	few	TRBJ1-2	TRBD1	TGCAGTGCTACAACAGGGGCAAACTATGGCTACACCTTC	CSATTGANYGYTF
TRBV15	.	TRBJ1-3	.	TGTGCCACCAGGGGTTCAGGAAACACCATATATTTT	CATRGSGNTIYF
TRBV6-1	many	TRBJ2-5	TRBD2	TGTGCCAGCAGACGCCGGACTAGCGGGAGGCCGGGAGAGACCCAGTACTTC	CASRRRTSGRPGETQYF
TRBV28	many	TRBJ1-5	.	TGTGCCATCCAGGCCGGAGGAGACAATCAGCCCCAGCATTTT	CAIQAGGDNQPQHF
TRBV6-2/TRBV6-3	.	TRBJ1-5	.	TGTGCCAGCAGTAGTTTACATCGCATGGATGAGCCCCAGCATTTT	CASSSLHRMDEPQHF
TRBV7-2	few	TRBJ2-7	.	TGTGCCAGCAGCTTATACTACTCCTACGAGCAGTACTTC	CASSLYYSYEQYF
TRBV2	few	TRBJ2-7	.	TGTGCCAGCAGTGGATCCGGGACACTGTACGAGCAGTACTTC	CASSGSGTLYEQYF
TRBV5-1	few	TRBJ2-7	.	TGCGCCAGCAGAGGAAACCCAACGGGGGAGCAGTACTTC	CASRGNPTGEQYF
TRBV7-9	.	TRBJ1-1	.	TGTGCCAGCAGCTTGATTAGGAGCTACAACACTGAAGCTTTCTTT	CASSLIRSYNTEAFF
TRBV20-1	.	TRBJ1-5	.	TGCAGTGCCGAGACGGGAGACAGGAATCAGCCCCAGCATTTT	CSAETGDRNQPQHF
TRBV3-1	few	TRBJ1-5	.	TGTGCCAGCAGCCAAGGGACTTGGGGCCAGTCGCTTCAGCCCCAGCATTTT	CASSQGTWGQSLQPQHF
TRBV28	many	TRBJ1-5	TRBD1	TGTGCCAGCAGTTTATTGACAGGGCCCAATCAGCCCCAGCATTTT	CASSLLTGPNQPQHF
TRBV6-9	once	TRBJ2-7	.	TGCGCCAGCAGTGAGTCGCCGGGACAAGGCTACGAGCAGTACTTC	CASSESPGQGYEQYF
TRBV27	many	TRBJ1-2	.	TGTGCCAGCAGCGTAGGGGGGGGTCCTAACTATGGCTACACCTTC	CASSVGGGPNYGYTF
TRBV7-9	.	TRBJ1-4	TRBD1	TGTGCCAGCAGTTCAGGGGGCCGCTCTAATGAAAAACTGTTTTTT	CASSSGGRSNEKLFF
TRBV6-1	.	TRBJ1-6	.	TGTGCCAGCAGTGAGACAGGTGCTAATTCACCCCTCCACTTT	CASSETGANSPLHF
TRBV11-3	few	TRBJ1-1	.	TGTGCCAGCAGCTTCGAGGTGCACACTGAAGCTTTCTTT	CASSFEVHTEAFF
TRBV20-1	.	TRBJ2-7	.	TGCAGTGCCAAACTTCAGGGTTACGAGCAGTACTTC	CSAKLQGYEQYF
TRBV7-2	.	TRBJ2-7	.	TGTGCCAGCAGCTTAGAAGGGAGACCCTCCTACGAGCAGTACTTC	CASSLEGRPSYEQYF
TRBV10-3	.	TRBJ1-1	.	TGTGCCATCAGTGCTGGGGACGTTAACACTGAAGCTTTCTTT	CAISAGDVNTEAFF
TRBV20-1	.	TRBJ1-3	.	TGCAGTGGGGCAGGGGAAGACTCTGGAAACACCATATATTTT	CSGAGEDSGNTIYF
TRBV11-2	.	TRBJ2-7	.	TGTGCCAGCAGCTTAAGCTCAGGGGCTGCCTACGAGCAGTACTTC	CASSLSSGAAYEQYF
TRBV12-3/TRBV12-4	many	TRBJ1-4	.	TGTGCCAGCAGACAGATCGAGGTCCCAAATGAAAAACTGTTTTTT	CASRQIEVPNEKLFF
TRBV12-3/TRBV12-4	few	TRBJ1-5	TRBD1	TGTGCCAGCAGTGACCCCGGGACAGGGGGAAGTTGGGGCAATCAGCCCCAGCATTTT	CASSDPGTGGSWGNQPQHF
TRBV28	many	TRBJ2-7	.	TGTGCCAGCAGTTTCTATGGGTCCTACGAGCAGTACTTC	CASSFYGSYEQYF